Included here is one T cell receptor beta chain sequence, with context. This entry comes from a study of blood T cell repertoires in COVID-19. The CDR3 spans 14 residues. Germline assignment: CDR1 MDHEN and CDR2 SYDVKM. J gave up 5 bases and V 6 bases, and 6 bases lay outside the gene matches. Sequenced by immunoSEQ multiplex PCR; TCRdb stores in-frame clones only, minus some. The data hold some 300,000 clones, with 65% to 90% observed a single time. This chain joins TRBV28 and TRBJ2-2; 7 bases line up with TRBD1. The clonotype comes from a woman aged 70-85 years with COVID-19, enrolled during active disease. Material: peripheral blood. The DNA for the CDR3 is TGTGCCAGCAGCGTCCTACAGGGGACCGGGGAGCTGTTTTTT. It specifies CASSVLQGTGELFF.